This TCR beta chain is from a study of cytomegalovirus exposure and HLA in healthy donors. Study-wide findings and caveats: Usually a TCR sequence was rare, but some public TCRs were found in many donors. A later analysis linked a missense variant in DCLRE1C to the trimming of TCR beta V and J genes. In a later analysis, most CMV-associated TCR beta chains appeared HLA-restricted. CMV serostatus was the only recorded immune exposure for donors.

Regarding this clone: Its target is unknown.

This PCR relied on a set of 60 Vbeta primers and 13 Jbeta primers. Generated by immunoSEQ multiplex PCR, the TCRdb table keeps only in-frame clones and is missing some. The data contain fewer than 130,000 clones, around 88% of them singletons. This CDR3 is built from 16 residues. Trimming removed 0 bases from V and 2 bases from J; junction bases left unmatched: 3. The V gene's germline CDR1 is MRHNA and CDR2 SNTAGT. The receptor's source is a man in his forties or fifties in good health and CMV-seronegative. What was sequenced was PBMCs. This chain connects TRBV6-4 to TRBJ2-3; 9 positions agree with TRBD2. CDR3 residues: CASSDSAGGPTDTQYF. The CDR3, as DNA: TGTGCCAGCAGTGACTCAGCGGGGGGCCCCACAGATACGCAGTATTTT.